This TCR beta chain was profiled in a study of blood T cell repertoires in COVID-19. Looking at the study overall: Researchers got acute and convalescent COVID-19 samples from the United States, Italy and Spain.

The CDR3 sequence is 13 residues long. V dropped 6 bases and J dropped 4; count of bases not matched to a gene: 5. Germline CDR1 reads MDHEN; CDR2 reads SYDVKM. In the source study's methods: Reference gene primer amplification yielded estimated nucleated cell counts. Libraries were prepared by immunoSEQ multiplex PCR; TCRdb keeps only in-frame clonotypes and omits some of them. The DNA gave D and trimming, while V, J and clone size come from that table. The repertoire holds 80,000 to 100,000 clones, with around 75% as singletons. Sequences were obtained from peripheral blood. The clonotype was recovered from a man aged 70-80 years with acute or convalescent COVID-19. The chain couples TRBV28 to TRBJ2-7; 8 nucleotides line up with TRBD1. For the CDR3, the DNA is TGTGCCAGCAGAGGGACAGGATTATACGAGCAGTACTTC. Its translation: CASRGTGLYEQYF.